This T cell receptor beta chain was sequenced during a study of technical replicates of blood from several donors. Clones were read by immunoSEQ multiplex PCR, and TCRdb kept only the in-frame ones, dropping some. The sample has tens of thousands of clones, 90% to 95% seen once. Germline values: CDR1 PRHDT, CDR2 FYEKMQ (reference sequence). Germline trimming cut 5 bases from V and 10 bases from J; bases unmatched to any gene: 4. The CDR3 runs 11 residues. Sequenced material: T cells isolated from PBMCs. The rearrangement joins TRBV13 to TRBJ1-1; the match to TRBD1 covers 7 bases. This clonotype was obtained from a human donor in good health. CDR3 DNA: TGTGCCAGCAGCCAGAGACAGGGAGCTTTCTTT. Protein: CASSQRQGAFF. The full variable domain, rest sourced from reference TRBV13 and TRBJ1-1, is AAGVIQSPRHLIKEKRETATLKCYPIPRHDTVYWYQQGPGQDPQFLISFYEKMQSDKGSIPDRFSAQQFSDYHSELNMSSLELGDSALYFCASSQRQGAFFGQGTRLTVV.